The 21 T cell receptor beta chains given below trace back to one sample, sequenced in a study of blood T cell repertoires in COVID-19. Profiling relied on immunoSEQ multiplex PCR, and the TCRdb table lists in-frame clones only, not all of them. The sample lists about 90,000 clones; roughly 79% were seen once. Sequencing input: peripheral blood. The receptors shown here come from a woman older than 75 with acute or convalescent COVID-19.

Notes on this clone: The junction departs from germline at one end; a sequencing error may be responsible. V gene TRBV7-2 combines with J gene TRBJ1-3; D is perhaps TRBD1 (5 bases). This CDR3 comprises 12 residues. Germline V CDR1 and CDR2: SGHTA, FQGNSA. The CDR3 loop reads CAGGTSGNTIYF. The CDR3 nucleotides are TGCGCCGGCGGGACCTCTGGAAACACCATATACTTT.

The chain combines TRBV7-9 with TRBJ2-7, with TRBD2 matching over 7 bases. The CDR3 contains 14 residues. CDR1 and CDR2 (germline): SEHNR, FQNEAQ (reference sequence). V dropped 4 bases and J dropped 4; count of bases not matched to a gene: 7. Written as DNA, the CDR3 is TGTGCCAGCAGCTCCGTGGGAGGGCAATACGAGCAGTACTTC. This gives the protein CASSSVGGQYEQYF.

The chain couples TRBV4-1 to TRBJ2-3; 10 bases are a match to TRBD2. CDR3 length equals 17 residues. Trimming cost V 0 bases and J 5 bases; bases outside gene matches: 8. Germline V gives CDR1 MGHRA, CDR2 YSYEKL. In DNA form, the CDR3 reads TGCGCCAGCAGCCAAGAGGAGCGGGGGGGCCTTATAGATACGCAGTATTTT. Encoded protein: CASSQEERGGLIDTQYF.

The chain has TRBV5-8 and TRBJ1-1; D gene ambiguous. The CDR3 covers 14 residues. Germline values: CDR1 SGHTS, CDR2 YDEGEE. V was shortened by 1 base and J by 1 base, with 8 bases between the two germline ends. CDR3: CASSLYGSNTEAFF. The CDR3 region has the DNA TGTGCCAGCAGCTTGTACGGGTCGAACACTGAAGCTTTCTTT.

This clone was observed a few times. The chain links TRBV6-2 or TRBV6-3 to TRBJ1-1, with D maybe TRBD1 (6 bases). CDR1 and CDR2 (germline): MNHEY, SVGEGT. CDR3 size: 14 residues. V was cut by 5 bases and J by 2 bases, with 12 bases left in between. The CDR3 protein is CASSLQGLNTEAFF. The CDR3 coding sequence is TGTGCCAGCAGTCTACAGGGCCTTAACACTGAAGCTTTCTTT.

The CDR3 is CASRFTGDQPQHF. CDR3 bases: TGTGCCAGCAGGTTCACAGGGGATCAGCCCCAGCATTTT. The rearrangement joins TRBV2 to TRBJ1-5, with 7 bases lining up with TRBD1. The ends lost 6 bases at V and 5 bases at J; junction bases unmatched: 4. CDR3 length equals 13 residues. Germline-derived CDR1 and CDR2 are SNHLY and FYNNEI.

The DNA for the CDR3 is TGTGCCAGCTCATCACGTGAGGGTACCGGCCAGCCCCAGCATTTT. It translates to CASSSREGTGQPQHF. The V call is TRBV18, the J call TRBJ1-5; D unclear. The ends were cut back, 5 bases at V and 7 bases at J, with 18 bases in the middle. Germline V gives CDR1 KGHSH, CDR2 LQKENI. The CDR3 totals 15 residues.

This chain joins TRBV30 and TRBJ1-6; 9 nucleotides match TRBD1. The V gene end was trimmed by 8 bases and the J gene end by 9 bases; junction bases not matched to a gene: 11. The CDR3 is made up of 14 amino acids. Germline values: CDR1 GTSNPN, CDR2 SVGIG (reference sequence). The CDR3 DNA reads TGTGCCCGCCAAGGGACAGGGACTTCTTCACCCCTCCACTTT. Translation gives CARQGTGTSSPLHF.

This chain links TRBV4-2 with TRBJ1-1; TRBD1 matches 7 bases. Germline CDR1 and CDR2: LGHNA and YNFKEQ. CDR3 size: 15 residues. Germline trimming cut 2 bases from V and 5 bases from J; bases unmatched to any gene: 8. CDR3 coding DNA: TGTGCCAGCAGCCAAATCAGACAGGGTGGTACTGAAGCTTTCTTT. This sequence encodes CASSQIRQGGTEAFF.

This clone was seen many times. The chain is built from TRBV5-1 and TRBJ2-3; maybe TRBD2 (6 bases). Trimming removed 6 bases at V and 4 bases at J, with 24 bases between. This CDR3 region has 17 residues. Germline assignment: CDR1 SGHRS and CDR2 YFSETQ. As DNA, the CDR3 is TGCGCCAGCACAGCTATGGCTAGCGCTGGTGGGGCAGATACGCAGTATTTT. Its protein is CASTAMASAGGADTQYF.

This clone was recorded once. V usage is TRBV7-2 and J usage is TRBJ2-1; 8 bases map to TRBD2. The CDR3 extends over 15 amino acids. The trim removed 8 bases at V and 6 bases at J, leaving 12 bases unmatched. Germline V gives CDR1 SGHTA, CDR2 FQGNSA. CDR3 region: CASLTGPGGSNEQFF. CDR3 DNA: TGTGCCAGCTTGACCGGACCGGGAGGGAGCAATGAGCAGTTCTTC.

V gene TRBV19 combines with J gene TRBJ1-4, with TRBD1 matching 8 bases. The CDR3 spans 17 residues. V dropped 5 bases and J dropped 0; count of bases not matched to a gene: 8. The germline CDR1 and CDR2 sequences are LNHDA and SQIVND (reference sequence). As DNA, the CDR3 is TGTGCCAGTAGTCCCCGGACAGGGTTTGCAACTAATGAAAAACTGTTTTTT. This gives the protein CASSPRTGFATNEKLFF.

The J gene is TRBJ1-6, the V gene TRBV27, with TRBD1 identical over 8 bases. After removal of 5 bases from V and 5 bases from J, the junction contained 5 bases not matched to a gene. The CDR3 is 15 amino acids. Germline CDR1 and CDR2: MNHEY and SMNVEV (reference sequence). CDR3 coding DNA: TGTGCCAGCAGTCCTGGGACAGGCCATAATTCACCCCTCCACTTT. Amino acids: CASSPGTGHNSPLHF.

This chain's CDR3 is CASSLIQNTGELFF. The CDR3 nucleotides are TGTGCCAGCAGCTTGATACAGAACACCGGGGAGCTGTTTTTT. V gene TRBV7-9 combines with J gene TRBJ2-2; D remains unclear. Germline V lookup: CDR1 SEHNR, CDR2 FQNEAQ (reference sequence). V was pared by 3 bases and J by 1 base, with 6 bases between. The CDR3 length is 14 residues. The full variable domain, completed using reference TRBV7-9 and TRBJ2-2, is DTGVSQNPRHKITKRGQNVTFRCDPISEHNRLYWYRQTLGQGPEFLTYFQNEAQLEKSRLLSDRFSAERPKGSFSTLEIQRTEQGDSAMYLCASSLIQNTGELFFGEGSRLTVL.

The chain links TRBV7-9 to TRBJ1-1, with a tentative D call TRBD1 (5 bases). The CDR3 runs to 11 residues. V was cut by 5 bases and J by 6 bases, with 7 bases left in between. Germline CDR1 is SEHNR and CDR2 is FQNEAQ (reference sequence). CDR3 residues: CASSPGAEAFF. The CDR3 bases are TGTGCCAGCAGCCCGGGGGCTGAAGCTTTCTTT.

The rearrangement uses TRBV6-5 and TRBJ1-2, with D unclear. V was shortened by 2 bases and J by 4 bases, with 11 bases between the two germline ends. The CDR3 is 14 residues long. Germline V gene lookup returns CDR1 MNHEY and CDR2 SVGAGI. The CDR3 sequence: CASSYGVDFYGYTF. CDR3 coding DNA: TGTGCCAGCAGTTACGGGGTGGACTTCTATGGCTACACCTTC.

The J gene is TRBJ2-7, the V gene TRBV3-1 (or the pseudogene TRBV3-2); perhaps TRBD1 as D (6 bases). The ends were cut back, 6 bases at V and 4 bases at J, with 19 bases in the middle. Germline-derived CDR1 and CDR2 are LGHDT and YNNKEL (reference sequence). The CDR3 loop spans 15 amino acids. This chain's CDR3 is CASSPRTLGAYEQYF. The CDR3 nucleotides read TGTGCCAGCAGTCCCCGGACCTTGGGGGCGTACGAGCAGTACTTC.

The rearrangement joins TRBV28 to TRBJ2-7; maybe TRBD2 (6 bases). The CDR3 contains 16 residues. Trimming took 6 bases from V and 0 from J, leaving 18 bases between them. Germline CDR1 reads MDHEN; CDR2 reads SYDVKM. The CDR3 sequence: CASSAVGGETSYEQYF. The CDR3 nucleotides are TGTGCCAGCAGCGCCGTGGGGGGAGAGACCTCCTACGAGCAGTACTTC. Based on the CDR3 plus reference TRBV28 and TRBJ2-7, the full variable domain is DVKVTQSSRYLVKRTGEKVFLECVQDMDHENMFWYRQDPGLGLRLIYFSYDVKMKEKGDIPEGYSVSREKKERFSLILESASTNQTSMYLCASSAVGGETSYEQYFGPGTRLTVT.

V usage is TRBV3-1 (or the pseudogene TRBV3-2) and J usage is TRBJ1-2, with D maybe TRBD1 (6 bases). CDR3 length: 13 amino acids. Trimming took off 2 bases at V and 3 bases at J, with 7 bases between the two ends. Germline loops: CDR1 LGHDT, CDR2 YNNKEL (reference sequence). The CDR3 coding sequence is TGTGCCAGCAGCCAAAGGACAGACTATGGCTACACCTTC. Translating gives CASSQRTDYGYTF.

This clone was counted between two and nine times. This rearrangement joins TRBV6-2 or TRBV6-3 to TRBJ1-5; 12 bases map to TRBD1. The CDR3 runs 15 residues. The germline V gene encodes CDR1 MNHEY and CDR2 SVGEGT. The V and J ends lost 6 bases and 7 bases, in that order; junction bases with no gene match: 7. The CDR3 sequence is CASSPGGTGGQPQHF. The CDR3 nucleotides are TGTGCCAGCAGCCCGGGGGGGACAGGGGGCCAGCCCCAGCATTTT.

The rearrangement links TRBV7-2 to TRBJ1-1; D remains unclear. Trimming left V 4 bases short and J 1 base short, with 7 bases between. The CDR3 totals 13 residues. Germline CDR1 is SGHTA and CDR2 is FQGNSA. The CDR3 sequence is CASSYQANTEAFF. The DNA of the CDR3 is TGTGCCAGCAGCTATCAGGCGAACACTGAAGCTTTCTTT. The variable domain in full, with the rest retrieved from reference TRBV7-2 and TRBJ1-1, is GAGVSQSPSNKVTEKGKDVELRCDPISGHTALYWYRQSLGQGLEFLIYFQGNSAPDKSGLPSDRFSAERTGGSVSTLTIQRTQQEDSAVYLCASSYQANTEAFFGQGTRLTVV.